These 13 T cell receptor beta chains came from one sample sequenced in a study of blood T cell repertoires in COVID-19. Only in-frame clones appear in the TCRdb table, and some are missing; sequencing was by immunoSEQ multiplex PCR. The sample consists of roughly 230,000 clones, around 85% of them appearing once. Input material: peripheral blood. The receptor source for this set is a woman aged 80 or over with acute or convalescent COVID-19.

This clone was observed a handful of times. V is TRBV6-6 and J is TRBJ1-2; TRBD1 is a possible D gene (5 bases). V dropped 5 bases and J dropped 6 bases, with 16 bases sitting between them. The germline CDR1 and CDR2 sequences are MNHNY and SVGAGI (reference sequence). The CDR3 spans 14 residues. CDR3: CASSRDSVGDGYTF. CDR3 nucleotides: TGTGCCAGCAGTAGGGACTCCGTCGGGGATGGCTACACCTTC.

The gene calls are TRBV9 and TRBJ1-3; D unclear. Germline CDR1 is SGDLS and CDR2 is YYNGEE. Trimming removed 0 bases from V and 5 bases from J, with 12 bases in between. The CDR3 length is 15 residues. CDR3 DNA sequence: TGTGCCAGCAGCGTAGACCAGGTCTCGAGAAACACCATATATTTT. Translated: CASSVDQVSRNTIYF.

The chain combines TRBV5-8 with TRBJ1-3; tentatively, D is TRBD1 (6 bases). Trimming cost V 2 bases and J 0 bases, with 15 bases left between them. This CDR3 region has 17 residues. The V gene's germline CDR1 is SGHTS and CDR2 YDEGEE. DNA for the CDR3: TGTGCCAGCAGCTTTACCGGGACAAAGAGCTCTGGAAACACCATATATTTT. Amino acid sequence: CASSFTGTKSSGNTIYF.

This clone appeared once. V gene TRBV5-1 combines with J gene TRBJ2-5; D possibly corresponds to TRBD1 (5 bases). The V and J ends lost 5 bases and 5 bases respectively, with 19 bases between them. The CDR3 extends over 15 amino acids. The V gene's germline CDR1 is SGHRS and CDR2 YFSETQ. CDR3 loop: CASSPNLQGGETQYF. The CDR3 nucleotides read TGCGCCAGCAGTCCAAATCTGCAGGGTGGGGAGACCCAGTACTTC.

The V and J genes are TRBV9 and TRBJ2-5; possibly TRBD2 for D (6 bases). The CDR3 contains 15 residues. Germline-derived CDR1 and CDR2 are SGDLS and YYNGEE. Trimming took off 4 bases at V and 2 bases at J, with 15 bases between the two ends. The CDR3 sequence is CASSPGTQTQETQYF. In DNA, the CDR3 is TGTGCCAGCAGCCCCGGGACTCAAACTCAAGAGACCCAGTACTTC.

This clone appeared a single time. The rearrangement uses TRBV7-8 and TRBJ1-5; 9 positions agree with TRBD1. CDR1 is SGHVS and CDR2 is FQNEAQ in the germline V gene. The V gene end was trimmed by 5 bases and the J gene end by 0 bases; junction bases not matched to a gene: 14. The CDR3 totals 19 residues. Here the CDR3 DNA reads TGTGCCAGCAGCCTACCGGGACAGGGAACGTATTATAGCAATCAGCCCCAGCATTTT. Amino acids: CASSLPGQGTYYSNQPQHF.

The rearrangement joins TRBV30 to TRBJ2-5, with TRBD2 as a possible D gene (6 bases). CDR1 and CDR2 from the germline V gene are GTSNPN and SVGIG (reference sequence). This CDR3 region has 14 residues. V lost 4 bases and J lost 2, with 14 bases in between. In DNA, the CDR3 is TGTGCCTGGAATTCGGGGGAACAGCAAGAGACCCAGTACTTC. It translates to CAWNSGEQQETQYF.

Regarding this clone: Other DNA sequences in the sample encode the same CDR3. The chain has TRBV3-1 (or the pseudogene TRBV3-2) and TRBJ1-6; D possibly corresponds to TRBD1 (6 bases). Per the germline V gene, CDR1 is LGHDT and CDR2 is YNNKEL (reference sequence). Trimming cost V 4 bases and J 7 bases, with 11 bases left between them. The CDR3 runs 14 residues. CDR3 sequence: CASSPRDTNSPLHF. CDR3 coding DNA: TGTGCCAGCAGCCCCCGGGACACCAATTCACCCCTCCACTTT.

V usage is TRBV10-1 and J usage is TRBJ1-6; D remains unclear. Trimming shortened V by 0 bases and J by 12 bases, and 6 bases separated the two germline ends. CDR3 size: 12 residues. CDR1 WNHNN and CDR2 SYGVQD come from the germline V gene (reference sequence). The CDR3 loop is CASSESAEPLHF. The CDR3 region has the DNA TGCGCCAGCAGTGAGTCCGCGGAACCCCTCCACTTT.

This clone was picked up a small number of times. The chain joins TRBV19 to TRBJ1-3; 8 bases line up with TRBD1. J was trimmed by 0 bases and V by 6 bases; bases with no gene match: 4. The germline gives CDR1 LNHDA, CDR2 SQIVND (reference sequence). CDR3 length: 15 amino acids. The CDR3 DNA is TGTGCCAGTAGATCTCAGGGGGCCTCTGGAAACACCATATATTTT. Its translation is CASRSQGASGNTIYF.

The V gene is TRBV3-1 (or the pseudogene TRBV3-2), the J gene TRBJ1-2, with 7 bases identical to TRBD1. Trimming cost V 1 base and J 4 bases; bases outside gene matches: 6. Germline V gene lookup returns CDR1 LGHDT and CDR2 YNNKEL (reference sequence). This CDR3 spans 15 amino acids. CDR3 loop: CASSQGRTGTYGYTF. The CDR3 DNA reads TGTGCCAGCAGCCAAGGACGGACAGGTACCTATGGCTACACCTTC.

This sequence joins TRBV7-2 and TRBJ2-1, with 8 bases identical to TRBD1. V shed 6 bases and J 4 bases; nucleotides not matched to a gene: 14. The CDR3 is 17 residues long. Germline V CDR1 and CDR2: SGHTA, FQGNSA. In DNA, the CDR3 is TGTGCCAGCAGTTCACAGGGGGGTCAGAGGGGGTACAATGAGCAGTTCTTC. Protein sequence: CASSSQGGQRGYNEQFF. Based on the CDR3 plus reference TRBV7-2 and TRBJ2-1, the full variable domain is GAGVSQSPSNKVTEKGKDVELRCDPISGHTALYWYRQSLGQGLEFLIYFQGNSAPDKSGLPSDRFSAERTGGSVSTLTIQRTQQEDSAVYLCASSSQGGQRGYNEQFFGPGTRLTVL.

The V and J genes are TRBV19 and TRBJ2-5, with TRBD2 as a possible D gene (5 bases). The germline V and J ends were trimmed by 1 base and 1 base, with 7 bases remaining between them. The CDR3 loop spans 14 amino acids. The germline CDR1 and CDR2 sequences are LNHDA and SQIVND (reference sequence). The CDR3 here is CASSIGSGQETQYF. The DNA for the CDR3 is TGTGCCAGTAGTATAGGCAGCGGCCAAGAGACCCAGTACTTC. Full variable domain (rest looked up from reference TRBV19 and TRBJ2-5): DGGITQSPKYLFRKEGQNVTLSCEQNLNHDAMYWYRQDPGQGLRLIYYSQIVNDFQKGDIAEGYSVSREKKESFPLTVTSAQKNPTAFYLCASSIGSGQETQYFGPGTRLLVL.